This TCR beta chain was recorded in a study of graft-versus-host responses after intestinal transplantation. Study overall: Anti-thymocyte globulin induction, then tacrolimus and steroids for around three years, went to all recipients.

CDR3 length: 17 residues. The trim removed 0 bases at V and 6 bases at J, leaving 12 bases unmatched. In germline, CDR1 is SGHRS, CDR2 YFSETQ. General study findings and limits: Recipient marrow held GvH clones, some first seen in ileum or blood. There was an association between peak levels of circulating GvH clones and early post-transplant HvG declines. The study found high graft-versus-host to host-versus-graft clonal ratios in allografts of patients with graft-donor T cell macrochimerism.

This clone was detected once. Its antigen is not identified. Produced via immunoSEQ multiplex PCR; TCRdb's table is partial and in-frame only. The data show about 86,000 clones, roughly four fifths seen once. The specimen was unstimulated CD8+ T cells sorted from spleen or lymph node cells, collected before intestinal transplant. The sequence was obtained from a human donor who received an intestinal transplant. The chain recombines TRBV5-1 with TRBJ2-5; 9 positions agree with TRBD2. CDR3 sequence (DNA): TGCGCCAGCAGCTTGGGGGATTCCAGCGGGAGGTCAAAGACCCAGTACTTC. It yields the protein CASSLGDSSGRSKTQYF. Filled out from reference TRBV5-1 and TRBJ2-5, the complete variable domain reads KAGVTQTPRYLIKTRGQQVTLSCSPISGHRSVSWYQQTPGQGLQFLFEYFSETQRNKGNFPGRFSGRQFSNSRSEMNVSTLELGDSALYLCASSLGDSSGRSKTQYFGPGTRLLVL.